The clone carrying this TCR beta chain was recorded only once. In the authors' workflow: How many nucleated cells were present was estimated from reference gene primer amplification. Using immunoSEQ multiplex PCR, the repertoire was profiled, and TCRdb retains in-frame clones only, with some absent. The DNA gave D and trimming, while V, J and clone size come from that table. The sample includes around 30,000 clones, about 90% of them seen just once. This sample was included in a study of blood T cell repertoires in COVID-19. The overall study: Specimens from acute and convalescent COVID-19 originated in the United States, Italy and Spain. The analysed material was cDNA or gDNA that came from T cells, B-cell-depleted T cells, or PBMCs.

The TCR sequence derives from a man in his fifties or sixties with active COVID-19. Sequenced input: peripheral blood.

CDR3 bases: TGTGCCAGTAAGGAAGGACAGGGGCGGGCCGGCACTGAAGCTTTCTTT. Encoded protein: CASKEGQGRAGTEAFF. This chain connects TRBV19 to TRBJ1-1; 9 bases are a match to TRBD1. CDR3 length: 16 residues. Germline CDR1 and CDR2: LNHDA and SQIVND (reference sequence). Trimming took 7 bases from V and 4 from J; bases not matched to a gene: 13.